These 12 T cell receptor beta chains came from one sample sequenced in a study of cytotoxic CD8 clonotypes in ibrutinib-treated CLL. Some clones are missing from TCRdb's copy, which holds only in-frame ones; the method was immunoSEQ multiplex PCR. The profile shows some 63,000 clones, 90% of them singletons. Sequenced here: PBMCs, sampled after 12 months of ibrutinib treatment. Receptor source: a human donor with chronic lymphocytic leukemia.

The genes are TRBV27 and TRBJ1-1, with D uncertain. Germline V lookup: CDR1 MNHEY, CDR2 SMNVEV (reference sequence). This CDR3 has 15 amino acids. V lost 8 bases, J lost 7 bases, and 23 bases lay in between. CDR3 in amino acids: CASGPWTAARGEAFF. CDR3 nucleotides: TGTGCCAGCGGACCCTGGACGGCCGCCCGGGGTGAAGCTTTCTTT.

The table lists this clone with a count of one. The V and J genes are TRBV9 and TRBJ2-3; 8 bases match TRBD2. Germline values: CDR1 SGDLS, CDR2 YYNGEE. Trimming at V came to 1 base and at J to 2 bases, leaving 3 bases not matched to a gene. This CDR3 is built from 15 residues. The CDR3 protein is CASSVSLAVTDTQYF. The CDR3 nucleotides read TGTGCCAGCAGCGTATCACTAGCGGTCACAGATACGCAGTATTTT.

The chain uses TRBV27 and TRBJ1-1, with 9 bases that match TRBD1. V was clipped by 5 bases and J by 7 bases; unmatched bases: 5. The CDR3 is 13 residues long. Germline V gene lookup returns CDR1 MNHEY and CDR2 SMNVEV (reference sequence). CDR3 bases: TGTGCCAGCAGTGCGGGACAGGGTGTTGAAGCTTTCTTT. Amino acid sequence: CASSAGQGVEAFF.

The chain is built from TRBV4-1 and TRBJ2-5, with a possible D match to TRBD1 (5 bases). In germline, CDR1 is MGHRA, CDR2 YSYEKL. V lost 6 bases to trimming and J lost 4 bases, with 12 bases between them. There are 13 residues in the CDR3. DNA for the CDR3: TGCGCCAGCAGGATGGGGCGCGGAGAGACCCAGTACTTC. Protein: CASRMGRGETQYF.

The V call is TRBV28, the J call TRBJ1-2; D gene unclear. V lost 2 bases to trimming and J lost 4 bases, with 8 bases between them. The germline V gene has CDR1 MDHEN and CDR2 SYDVKM. CDR3 length: 13 amino acids. The CDR3 reads CASSLRAAYGYTF. Written as DNA, the CDR3 is TGTGCCAGCAGTTTAAGGGCAGCCTATGGCTACACCTTC.

This chain connects TRBV27 to TRBJ1-5; possibly TRBD1 for D (5 bases). From germline, CDR1 is MNHEY and CDR2 SMNVEV (reference sequence). The CDR3 runs to 15 residues. V was shortened by 2 bases and J by 2 bases, with 10 bases between the two germline ends. In DNA, the CDR3 is TGTGCCAGCAGTTTAGCAGGGACGGGCAATCAGCCCCAGCATTTT. This codes for CASSLAGTGNQPQHF.

The chain employs TRBV27 and TRBJ2-3; 7 bases fit TRBD2. CDR3 length equals 11 residues. In germline, CDR1 is MNHEY, CDR2 SMNVEV (reference sequence). Trimming took 11 bases from V and 5 from J; bases not matched to a gene: 4. In nucleotides, the CDR3 is TGTGCCGGAGGGAGGGGAGATACGCAGTATTTT. Translating gives CAGGRGDTQYF.

The chain's CDR3 is CASSSQSGRTGELFF. The CDR3 DNA sequence: TGTGCCAGCAGCTCGCAAAGCGGAAGAACCGGGGAGCTGTTTTTT. The chain has TRBV7-3 and TRBJ2-2, with D tentatively TRBD2 (5 bases). The V gene lost 4 bases and the J gene lost 5 bases, with 14 bases spanning the gap. The V gene's germline CDR1 is SGHTA and CDR2 FQGTGA. This CDR3 contains 15 residues.

In its sample, this clone was seen once. The V gene is TRBV2, the J gene TRBJ2-5; D is uncertain. The CDR3 length is 13 residues. The germline CDR1 and CDR2 sequences are SNHLY and FYNNEI. The V and J ends lost 7 bases and 2 bases respectively, with 11 bases between them. The CDR3 region has the DNA TGTGCCAGCATTTCGGCAGCACAAGAGACCCAGTACTTC. This translates into CASISAAQETQYF.

The V call is TRBV19, the J call TRBJ2-1, with D tentatively TRBD2 (6 bases). Germline CDR1 is LNHDA and CDR2 is SQIVND (reference sequence). The ends were cut back, 1 base at V and 3 bases at J, with 16 bases in the middle. This CDR3 contains 17 residues. The CDR3 region is CASSIGGASVIYNEQFF. The CDR3 region has the DNA TGTGCCAGTAGTATAGGTGGGGCTAGCGTGATCTACAATGAGCAGTTCTTC.

The chain recombines TRBV6-5 with TRBJ1-6, with TRBD1 identical over 8 bases. CDR1 MNHEY and CDR2 SVGAGI come from the germline V gene. V was clipped by 6 bases and J by 7 bases; unmatched bases: 5. The CDR3 has 14 residues. CDR3 DNA sequence: TGTGCCAGCAGCCCCGGGACAGGAAATTCACCCCTCCACTTT. Translated: CASSPGTGNSPLHF.

The rearrangement joins TRBV12-5 to TRBJ2-2; 9 positions agree with TRBD1. CDR3 length: 17 residues. J was trimmed by 7 bases and V by 5 bases; bases with no gene match: 14. Germline V CDR1 and CDR2: LGHNT, FRNRAP. The CDR3 reads CASGLIYTGGEDGELFF. The CDR3 bases are TGTGCTAGTGGTCTTATCTATACAGGGGGCGAGGACGGGGAGCTGTTTTTT.